The clone carrying this T cell receptor beta chain is medium-sized. Its matching antigen is unknown. Thyroid surgery took place with no prior treatment in any patient. TCRdb used MiXCR to call clones anew from the PCR reads. Of some 6,900 clones listed, around 27% are singletons. These data come from a study of metastatic and nonmetastatic thyroid tumors. At the level of the study: Malignant thyroid and benign thyroid patients provided blood and tumor or nodule tissue whose repertoires were compared. Notes on the study in general: Within blood and tumor, benign nodules reportedly had significantly lower TCR beta diversity than malignant thyroid tumors did.

Germline lookup yields CDR1 DFQATT and CDR2 SNEGSKA (reference sequence). The CDR3 consists of 11 residues. Trimming took 0 bases from V and 9 from J, leaving 6 bases between them. The clonotype originates from a female donor with papillary thyroid cancer or a benign thyroid nodule (not recorded which). Some clones in this sample may be carry-over from other donors' samples. Input material: adjacent normal tissue. The J gene is TRBJ1-5, the V gene TRBV20-1, with D perhaps TRBD1 (6 bases). The CDR3: CSAREGGPQHF. CDR3 nucleotides: TGCAGTGCTAGAGAAGGGGGGCCCCAGCATTTT.